This T cell receptor beta chain emerged from a study of T cell responses to AZD1222 COVID-19 vaccine (dated by TCRdb to the early 2020s). Study-wide context: TCR sequencing covered 230 or so trial participants: 200 to 210 given two doses of AZD1222 and approximately 26 given two doses of MenACWY control vaccine. Trial participants were enrolled by age into subgroups of 18-55, 56-69 and 70-plus years, and about 150, 27 and 61 TCR-sequenced participants, respectively, were included in these subgroups. The study at large found these results: In the small 56-69-year group, the increase in depth fell short of significance, most likely because of low power. Vaccine-associated CD4 TCRs spanned the whole spike protein, with dominant responses in regions 160-218 and 743-854. Reportedly, close to half of the unique spike-specific TCRs recognized epitopes lying outside the regions that are mutated in the B.1.351 and B.1.1.7 variants. Only five or six AZD1222 recipients were SARS-CoV-2 seropositive at baseline, limiting conclusions about previously exposed vaccinees. A significant rise in spike-specific TCR breadth and depth was observed after two AZD1222 doses relative to day 0 and relative to MenACWY recipients. Participants were mostly white British, with more females than males. The authors suggested clonal diversity may have been underestimated. Because no day 14 peak-response samples were available, the repertoires could be characterized only after the peak T cell response.

The CDR3 spans 15 residues, from the cysteine through the phenylalanine. Only CDR3 DNA remains: 45 bases, in frame from the first base. For CDR1 and CDR2, the germline V gene lists MNHEY and SVGAGI. At the junction V is shortened by 7 bases and J by 3 bases; bases outside the gene matches: 9. Interpreted using the paper, the time point label stands for: about 28 days (+/-7) after the second vaccine dose. Because spike-specific TCR depth and breadth did not differ between the two schedules, AZD1222 recipients who got a second dose at roughly 4 weeks were pooled with those who got a second dose at roughly 12 weeks. The vaccinee samples were drawn from two UK trials, COV001 and COV002, one of which was a single-blind randomized controlled phase 2/3 trial testing AZD1222 (ChAdOx1 nCoV-19) in healthy adults. For TCRbeta chain sequencing, PBMC samples from trial participants were taken at day 0 and at day 28 after the second dose.

Concerning this clone itself: What this receptor recognizes is not known. No base quality values were provided; no much bigger clone lies one nucleotide off.

The CDR3 regions of human TCRbeta chains were subjected to immunosequencing. The study's own analysis went as follows. TCRs in the repertoires were matched against a reference library of SARS-CoV-2-specific TCRs that had been generated with the MIRA antigen-specificity platform. Breadth meant the fraction of unique TCRs that were SARS-CoV-2-associated, whereas depth meant the fraction of total T cells that were SARS-CoV-2-associated. Using the MIRA data, each spike-specific TCR was assigned both to the spike region to which the TCR was reactive and to a CD4 or CD8 class. Log10-transformed breadth and depth values were compared by one-way ANOVA with Sidak's multiple comparisons tests. The immuneACCESS repertoire file appears here via TCRdb, limited to in-frame rearrangements. These files lack a portion of the clones; in checked studies, under half of the deficit traces to unresolved V genes, and the cause of the others is not known. That table furnishes V, J and clone size, whereas the DNA furnished D and trimming. The sample includes around 180,000 clones, with 94% observed a single time. Around 1.6% of the sample rests with the top ten.

The chain is made from TRBV6-5 and TRBJ1-3; 7 nucleotides in the junction match TRBD1. The sequencing here drew on peripheral blood, taken 28 days after the second AZD1222 dose. The clonotype was recovered from an adult who received the AZD1222 COVID-19 vaccine. The DNA reads TGTGCCAGCAATCCCCTCAGGACAGGTGGAAACACCATATATTTT. Its coded protein is CASNPLRTGGNTIYF.